The 22 T cell receptor beta chains in this list originate from one sample, sequenced in a study of T cell responses to AZD1222 COVID-19 vaccine. Assay: immunoSEQ multiplex PCR; the TCRdb copy retains only in-frame clones and omits some. The repertoire has roughly 150,000 clones, around 93% of them found once; the top ten carry roughly 1.3%. Sequencing used peripheral blood, obtained on day 0 of AZD1222 vaccination. The receptors derive from an adult in good health.

The chain joins TRBV19 to TRBJ2-1; TRBD2 matches 15 bases. This CDR3 region has 15 residues. Germline V lookup: CDR1 LNHDA, CDR2 SQIVND (reference sequence). With 7 bases clipped from V and 7 bases from J, the junction kept 5 bases outside the gene matches. In DNA, the CDR3 is TGTGCCAGTACCCCAGGGACTAGCGGGGGGAATGAGCAGTTCTTC. Encoded protein: CASTPGTSGGNEQFF. Based on the CDR3 plus reference TRBV19 and TRBJ2-1, the full variable domain is DGGITQSPKYLFRKEGQNVTLSCEQNLNHDAMYWYRQDPGQGLRLIYYSQIVNDFQKGDIAEGYSVSREKKESFPLTVTSAQKNPTAFYLCASTPGTSGGNEQFFGPGTRLTVL.

V and J are TRBV18 and TRBJ2-1; 11 bases map to TRBD2. Germline CDR1 is KGHSH and CDR2 is LQKENI. The CDR3 covers 14 residues. The V gene end was trimmed by 3 bases and the J gene end by 6 bases; junction bases not matched to a gene: 1. The CDR3 is CASSPGLAVNEQFF. The DNA of the CDR3 is TGTGCCAGCTCACCGGGACTAGCGGTCAATGAGCAGTTCTTC.

The chain uses TRBV6-2 or TRBV6-3 and TRBJ2-1, with 9 positions matching TRBD2. CDR3 length: 18 residues. Losses at the gene ends were 2 bases for V and 0 bases for J; bases not matched to a gene: 8. Germline-derived CDR1 and CDR2 are MNHEY and SVGEGT. The CDR3 sequence: CASSYTSTSGFSYNEQFF. The DNA for the CDR3 is TGTGCCAGCAGTTACACCTCGACTAGCGGTTTCTCCTACAATGAGCAGTTCTTC.

The chain has TRBV7-3 and TRBJ1-1, with D possibly matching TRBD1 (5 bases). From germline, CDR1 is SGHTA and CDR2 FQGTGA. This CDR3 has 13 amino acids. V lost 5 bases to trimming and J lost 2 bases, with 9 bases between them. The CDR3 spells CASSRGGNTEAFF. For the CDR3, the DNA is TGTGCCAGCAGCAGGGGAGGAAACACTGAAGCTTTCTTT.

CDR3 in amino acids: CAISVGLAGGGDTQYF. CDR3 nucleotide sequence: TGTGCCATCAGCGTGGGACTAGCGGGGGGAGGGGATACGCAGTATTTT. This sequence joins TRBV10-3 and TRBJ2-3; 15 positions match TRBD2. This CDR3 has 16 residues. CDR1 and CDR2 (germline): ENHRY, SYGVKD. Trimming took 6 bases from V and 6 from J; bases not matched to a gene: 7.

The V call is TRBV7-8, the J call TRBJ2-7; tentative D call: TRBD2 (6 bases). The CDR3 contains 12 residues. Germline V lookup: CDR1 SGHVS, CDR2 FQNEAQ. Trimming pared 5 bases from V and 11 bases from J, leaving 16 bases between. CDR3 nucleotide sequence: TGTGCCAGCAGCCGGACGGGGGAGGATGAGTACTTC. This gives the protein CASSRTGEDEYF.

The chain combines TRBV30 with TRBJ1-2; the match to TRBD1 covers 10 bases. There are 13 residues in the CDR3. The germline gives CDR1 GTSNPN, CDR2 SVGIG (reference sequence). V lost 2 bases and J lost 10; bases outside the gene matches: 7. CDR3 sequence (DNA): TGTGCCTGGAGTCCCGACAGGGGGCGCCTCTACACCTTC. Encoded protein: CAWSPDRGRLYTF.

The genes are TRBV4-1 and TRBJ2-7; 7 bases are a match to TRBD2. The CDR3 is 17 amino acids. Germline V lookup: CDR1 MGHRA, CDR2 YSYEKL. Trimming removed 0 bases from V and 3 bases from J; junction bases left unmatched: 11. The CDR3 coding sequence is TGCGCCAGCAGCCAAGATTCGACGGGACTAATTTTCTACGAGCAGTACTTC. Encoded protein: CASSQDSTGLIFYEQYF.

CDR3 amino acids: CASSLDGLGTAYYGYTF. The CDR3 region has the DNA TGTGCCAGCAGCTTAGATGGTTTAGGGACAGCTTACTATGGCTACACCTTC. The chain employs TRBV7-8 and TRBJ1-2; TRBD1 agrees at 7 bases. CDR3 length equals 17 residues. In germline, CDR1 is SGHVS, CDR2 FQNEAQ. V shed 1 base, J shed 3 bases, and the junction held 11 bases outside the gene matches. Combining the CDR3 with reference TRBV7-8 and TRBJ1-2 gives the whole variable domain GAGVSQSPRYKVAKRGQDVALRCDPISGHVSLFWYQQALGQGPEFLTYFQNEAQLDKSGLPSDRFFAERPEGSVSTLKIQRTQQEDSAVYLCASSLDGLGTAYYGYTFGSGTRLTVV.

The V gene is TRBV5-8, the J gene TRBJ2-2; maybe TRBD1 (6 bases). The CDR3 is made up of 15 amino acids. Germline V gene data show CDR1 as SGHTS and CDR2 as YDEGEE. Deletions cut 0 bases from V and 0 bases from J, with 6 bases between. The CDR3 DNA is TGTGCCAGCAGCTTGGACAGGGCGAACACCGGGGAGCTGTTTTTT. Protein sequence: CASSLDRANTGELFF.

The gene calls are TRBV10-3 and TRBJ2-2, with 11 bases identical to TRBD2. V lost 3 bases to trimming and J lost 4 bases; unmatched junction nucleotides: 4. Germline lookup yields CDR1 ENHRY and CDR2 SYGVKD. The CDR3 length is 16 residues. CDR3 protein: CAISEWLAGGTGELFF. Here the CDR3 DNA reads TGTGCCATCAGTGAATGGCTAGCGGGAGGCACCGGGGAGCTGTTTTTT.

The chain combines TRBV30 with TRBJ2-1, with 7 bases fitting TRBD1. CDR3 length equals 14 residues. Germline CDR1 GTSNPN, CDR2 SVGIG (reference sequence). The V gene end was trimmed by 5 bases and the J gene end by 2 bases; junction bases not matched to a gene: 6. The chain's CDR3 is CAWDRVKAYNEQFF. For the CDR3, the DNA is TGTGCCTGGGACAGGGTAAAGGCCTACAATGAGCAGTTCTTC.

This chain links TRBV7-2 with TRBJ1-1; D is possibly TRBD1 (5 bases). Trimming cost V 5 bases and J 5 bases, with 12 bases left between them. Germline V gene data show CDR1 as SGHTA and CDR2 as FQGNSA. The CDR3 runs 13 residues. The CDR3 loop is CASSPTRETEAFF. CDR3 DNA: TGTGCCAGCAGCCCAACCAGGGAAACTGAAGCTTTCTTT.

The V and J genes are TRBV2 and TRBJ1-1; D gene uncertain. The CDR3 totals 12 residues. The V gene's germline CDR1 is SNHLY and CDR2 FYNNEI. V was trimmed by 5 bases and J by 2 bases, leaving 6 bases between them. CDR3 amino acids: CASSSDNTEAFF. Here the CDR3 DNA reads TGTGCCAGCAGTTCCGATAACACTGAAGCTTTCTTT.

This clone is a singleton in its sample. The chain has TRBV24-1 and TRBJ1-2; TRBD1 agrees at 10 bases. Germline V gives CDR1 KGHDR, CDR2 SFDVKD. The CDR3 is 14 amino acids. V lost 9 bases and J lost 4; bases outside the gene matches: 7. CDR3 in amino acids: CATGGTGAGYGYTF. Here the CDR3 DNA reads TGTGCCACCGGGGGGACAGGGGCCGGCTATGGCTACACCTTC.

V gene TRBV27 combines with J gene TRBJ1-6, with a weak D call TRBD1 (5 bases). The CDR3 is 18 amino acids. The germline CDR1 and CDR2 sequences are MNHEY and SMNVEV (reference sequence). Trimming left V 7 bases short and J 8 bases short, with 27 bases between. The CDR3 is CASKTHWKGRGSDSPLHF. The CDR3 nucleotides read TGTGCCAGCAAAACCCACTGGAAGGGGCGTGGGAGTGATTCACCCCTCCACTTT.

About this clone: One end of the junction is discordant with germline, which a read error may explain. Here the CDR3 reads CASSDSGTGSYEQYF. Here the CDR3 DNA reads TGTGCCAGCAGTGACTCCGGGACAGGTTCCTACGAGCAGTACTTC. The chain is built from TRBV6-2 or TRBV6-3 and TRBJ2-7; 8 bases line up with TRBD1. This CDR3 has 15 amino acids. Germline V gene lookup returns CDR1 MNHEY and CDR2 SVGEGT.

J is TRBJ1-1 and V is TRBV7-8; D is perhaps TRBD1 (5 bases). Trimming left V 6 bases short and J 2 bases short, with 10 bases between. The germline gives CDR1 SGHVS, CDR2 FQNEAQ. This CDR3 spans 13 amino acids. CDR3 sequence: CASRRGANTEAFF. CDR3 bases: TGTGCCAGCAGGAGAGGGGCCAACACTGAAGCTTTCTTT.

The CDR3 sequence: CASSLPSTDTQYF. DNA for the CDR3: TGCGCCAGCAGCTTGCCAAGCACAGATACGCAGTATTTT. The gene calls are TRBV5-1 and TRBJ2-3; D gene unclear. V lost 1 base to trimming and J lost 0 bases, with 3 bases between them. The CDR3 covers 13 residues. Germline CDR1 is SGHRS and CDR2 is YFSETQ.

The genes are TRBV27 and TRBJ1-6; TRBD1 matches at 12 bases. Per the germline V gene, CDR1 is MNHEY and CDR2 is SMNVEV (reference sequence). The V and J ends lost 4 bases and 9 bases, in that order; junction bases with no gene match: 4. The CDR3 length is 15 residues. CDR3 nucleotide sequence: TGTGCCAGCAGTTCCGGGACAGGGGGCCGTTCACCCCTCCACTTT. It codes for CASSSGTGGRSPLHF.

The chain uses TRBV7-8 and TRBJ2-5; D might be TRBD1 (5 bases). V was clipped by 0 bases and J by 5 bases, with 13 bases between them. CDR3 size: 15 residues. In germline, CDR1 is SGHVS, CDR2 FQNEAQ. The CDR3 coding sequence is TGTGCCAGCAGCTTAGCCTCTGGGGCCTGGGAGACCCAGTACTTC. Protein: CASSLASGAWETQYF.

This clone has a single count. CDR3 protein: CASRRDLATDEQYF. The CDR3 nucleotides are TGTGCCAGCAGGCGGGATCTAGCGACCGACGAGCAGTACTTC. The gene calls are TRBV7-2 and TRBJ2-7; D is possibly TRBD2 (6 bases). The V end lost 6 bases, the J end lost 5 bases, and 17 bases lay between the germline ends. Germline values: CDR1 SGHTA, CDR2 FQGNSA. The CDR3 sequence is 14 residues long.